These T cell receptor beta chains were read from a single sample in a study of CD8+ T cells in alopecia areata. The assay was immunoSEQ multiplex PCR, and TCRdb's table has in-frame clones only and misses some. This sample has roughly 16,000 clones, with roughly 60% found just once. Sequencing was carried out using skin. The source is a human donor with alopecia areata. Each CDR3 is given with its conserved first and last residue. The D gene is left open where the match is weak. A row's size may be missing; if present it is once, few, many or a size class.

J | D | V | size | CDR3 | DNA
TRBJ2-7 | TRBD1 | TRBV28 | - | CATQLDRDRVVGAYEQYF | TGTGCCACCCAGTTGGACAGGGATAGAGTGGTCGGGGCCTACGAGCAGTACTTC
TRBJ2-1 | TRBD2 | TRBV6-6 | few | CASSYSSGGYNEQFF | TGTGCCAGCAGTTACTCCAGCGGGGGCTACAATGAGCAGTTCTTC
TRBJ2-1 | - | TRBV7-7 | few | CASSSRFVEQFF | TGTGCCAGCAGCTCTAGATTTGTTGAGCAGTTCTTC
TRBJ2-5 | TRBD2 | TRBV7-8 | few | CASSLSLGGETQYF | TGTGCCAGCAGCTTAAGCCTGGGGGGGGAGACCCAGTACTTC
TRBJ1-1 | - | TRBV18 | once | CASHQSYNTEAFF | TGTGCCAGCCATCAATCGTATAACACTGAAGCTTTCTTT
TRBJ2-7 | TRBD1 | TRBV5-1 | - | CASSEGTGGPREQYF | TGCGCCAGCAGCGAAGGGACAGGTGGGCCTAGGGAGCAGTACTTC
TRBJ2-1 | TRBD1 | TRBV7-9 | - | CASSFRTGVDEQFF | TGTGCCAGCAGCTTTCGAACAGGGGTAGATGAGCAGTTCTTC
TRBJ2-2 | TRBD1 | TRBV29-1 | - | CSANKDRGANTGELFF | TGCAGCGCCAACAAAGACAGGGGGGCGAACACCGGGGAGCTGTTTTTT
TRBJ2-2 | - | TRBV28 | few | CASRPANTGELFF | TGTGCCAGCAGACCAGCGAACACCGGGGAGCTGTTTTTT
TRBJ2-7 | - | TRBV28 | - | CASSLSFEQYF | TGTGCCAGCAGTTTAAGTTTCGAGCAGTACTTC
TRBJ2-3 | - | TRBV10-1 | - | CASSESSEDTQYF | TGCGCCAGCAGTGAGTCAAGTGAAGATACGCAGTATTTT
TRBJ1-2 | TRBD1 | TRBV19 | - | CASMKDRGSYGYTF | TGTGCCAGTATGAAGGACAGGGGATCTTATGGCTACACCTTC
TRBJ2-6 | - | TRBV5-8 | - | CASSLRLSGANVLTF | TGTGCCAGCAGCCTCCGGCTCTCTGGGGCCAACGTCCTGACTTTC
TRBJ2-2 | - | TRBV19 | few | CASSMLGANTGELFF | TGTGCCAGTAGTATGTTAGGGGCGAACACCGGGGAGCTGTTTTTT
TRBJ2-7 | - | TRBV5-1 | few | CASTPLGHSYEQYF | TGCGCCAGCACCCCCCTCGGCCACTCCTACGAGCAGTACTTC
TRBJ2-2 | - | TRBV27 | - | CASSASAEHRELFF | TGTGCCAGCAGTGCTTCAGCGGAACACCGGGAGCTGTTTTTT
TRBJ1-2 | - | TRBV6-1 | - | CASSRGQARGYGYTF | TGTGCCAGCAGCCGGGGGCAGGCGCGGGGCTATGGCTACACCTTC
TRBJ1-5 | - | TRBV28 | few | CASSPGHSNQPQHF | TGTGCCAGCAGCCCGGGACACAGCAATCAGCCCCAGCATTTT
TRBJ2-3 | - | TRBV10-3 | - | CATTLGDTQYF | TGTGCCACCACACTAGGGGATACGCAGTATTTT
TRBJ2-6 | - | TRBV5-1 | few | CASSPGLSGANVLTF | TGCGCCAGCAGTCCAGGGCTCTCTGGGGCCAACGTCCTGACTTTC
TRBJ2-1 | - | TRBV29-1 | - | CSVEDLREEEQFF | TGCAGCGTTGAAGATCTTAGGGAGGAGGAGCAGTTCTTC
TRBJ1-1 | - | TRBV4-1 | - | CASSQAPWRNTEAFF | TGCGCCAGCAGCCAAGCCCCGTGGAGGAACACTGAAGCTTTCTTT
TRBJ2-1 | TRBD2 | TRBV19 | once | CASSIAGGPVYNEQFF | TGTGCCAGTAGTATAGCGGGAGGGCCCGTCTACAATGAGCAGTTCTTC
TRBJ1-2 | - | TRBV7-9 | - | CASSPRFSDFGYTF | TGTGCCAGCAGCCCACGGTTTTCGGATTTTGGCTACACCTTC
TRBJ1-1 | TRBD1 | TRBV19 | - | CASSARQGANTEAFF | TGTGCCAGTAGTGCCAGACAGGGAGCGAACACTGAAGCTTTCTTT
TRBJ2-5 | - | TRBV12-5 | medium-sized | CASGVGLEGQYF | TGTGCTAGTGGTGTGGGACTTGAGGGCCAGTACTTC
TRBJ2-3 | - | TRBV15 | few | CATSRVVGATDTQYF | TGTGCCACCAGCAGAGTGGTAGGAGCCACAGATACGCAGTATTTT
TRBJ2-7 | - | TRBV19 | - | CASSITGQGLIYEQYF | TGTGCCAGTAGTATTACCGGCCAGGGGCTTATCTACGAGCAGTACTTC
TRBJ1-6 | TRBD1 | TRBV9 | - | CASSVGQANSPLHF | TGTGCCAGCAGCGTGGGACAGGCAAATTCACCCCTCCACTTT
TRBJ2-1 | - | TRBV5-6 | - | CASSVSWNSYNEQFF | TGTGCCAGCAGCGTGTCCTGGAACTCCTACAATGAGCAGTTCTTC
TRBJ2-1 | TRBD2 | TRBV19 | - | CASSIGTSVIAPYNEQFF | TGTGCCAGTAGTATCGGGACTAGCGTTATCGCCCCCTACAATGAGCAGTTCTTC
TRBJ2-5 | - | TRBV28 | - | CASIAGGWGETQYF | TGTGCCAGCATCGCCGGAGGGTGGGGAGAGACCCAGTACTTC
TRBJ1-5 | - | TRBV6-9 | - | CASSYLGTQRQPQHF | TGTGCCAGCAGTTATTTAGGGACTCAACGCCAGCCCCAGCATTTT
TRBJ1-3 | - | TRBV7-9 | once | CASSHNRASSGNTIYF | TGTGCCAGCAGCCACAACAGGGCAAGCTCTGGAAACACCATATATTTT
TRBJ2-5 | - | TRBV27 | - | CASSSLRGAETQYF | TGTGCCAGCAGTTCCCTGAGAGGGGCAGAGACCCAGTACTTC
TRBJ2-7 | - | TRBV7-8 | few | CASSFRRSYEQYF | TGTGCCAGCAGCTTCCGTCGATCCTACGAGCAGTACTTC
TRBJ2-1 | TRBD2 | TRBV6-6 | - | CASRRTSEASDEQFF | TGTGCCAGCAGACGGACTAGCGAGGCTTCGGATGAGCAGTTCTTC
TRBJ2-5 | TRBD2 | TRBV28 | once | CASSFVRTSGHYF | TGTGCCAGCAGTTTTGTCAGAACTAGCGGGCACTACTTC
TRBJ2-7 | TRBD2 | TRBV27 | - | CASSLQGGVSEQYF | TGTGCCAGCAGCCTCCAGGGAGGGGTAAGCGAGCAGTACTTC
TRBJ2-1 | TRBD2 | TRBV9 | - | CASSLSGRGANEQFF | TGTGCCAGCAGTTTAAGCGGGAGAGGGGCCAATGAGCAGTTCTTC
TRBJ2-5 | - | TRBV7-9 | - | CASSSILGTGKETQYF | TGTGCCAGCAGCTCAATTCTGGGGACGGGGAAGGAGACCCAGTACTTC
TRBJ2-7 | TRBD1 | TRBV18 | - | CASSDPAGQDSYEQYF | TGTGCCAGCTCAGATCCTGCGGGACAGGACTCCTACGAGCAGTACTTC
TRBJ2-1 | TRBD1 | TRBV5-4 | - | CASSLSQGVGNEQFF | TGTGCCAGCAGCTTGTCCCAGGGGGTTGGCAATGAGCAGTTCTTC
TRBJ2-7 | - | TRBV6-5 | - | CASSYGWYPRTLYF | TGTGCCAGCAGTTACGGGTGGTATCCCCGGACTCTGTACTTC
TRBJ2-5 | - | TRBV11-2 | - | CASSDRILGYQETQYF | TGTGCCAGCAGCGACAGAATCTTGGGGTACCAAGAGACCCAGTACTTC
TRBJ2-1 | TRBD1 | TRBV29-1 | - | CSVERQGANEQFF | TGCAGCGTTGAAAGGCAGGGGGCAAATGAGCAGTTCTTC
TRBJ2-7 | - | TRBV4-2 | few | CASSQVNFIGPKYEQYF | TGTGCCAGCAGCCAAGTGAACTTTATAGGGCCAAAGTACGAGCAGTACTTC
TRBJ2-7 | TRBD2 | TRBV5-6 | - | CASSPTGTTYEQYF | TGTGCCAGCAGCCCAACCGGGACTACCTACGAGCAGTACTTC
TRBJ1-2 | TRBD1 | TRBV6-5 | few | CASSPGQGNYGYTF | TGTGCCAGCAGTCCGGGACAGGGAAACTATGGCTACACCTTC
TRBJ1-4 | - | TRBV4-1 | - | CASSQGPYNEKLFF | TGCGCCAGCAGCCAAGGCCCGTATAATGAAAAACTGTTTTTT
TRBJ2-1 | - | TRBV2 | medium-sized | CASSERGTYNEQFF | TGTGCCAGCAGCGAAAGAGGGACCTACAATGAGCAGTTCTTC
TRBJ2-5 | TRBD1 | TRBV7-9 | few | CASSLKGQGETQYF | TGTGCCAGCAGCCTAAAGGGACAGGGGGAGACCCAGTACTTC